One sample yielded the 17 T cell receptor beta chains listed below, sequenced in a study of Ad26.COV2.S vaccination and SARS-CoV-2 variants. TCRdb keeps only in-frame clones here, not all; method: immunoSEQ multiplex PCR. The sample gives 45,000 or so clones, around 83% of which show up once; approximately 44% is in the top ten. This specimen consisted of peripheral blood, obtained after recovery from COVID-19. These receptors came from a human donor who had recovered from COVID-19.

The rearrangement uses TRBV30 and TRBJ2-2; no clear D gene. Trimming removed 2 bases at V and 4 bases at J, with 14 bases between. Germline V CDR1 and CDR2: GTSNPN, SVGIG (reference sequence). CDR3 length equals 15 residues. CDR3 loop: CAWSLEFLVTGELFF. The CDR3 DNA is TGTGCCTGGAGTTTAGAGTTTTTAGTCACCGGGGAGCTGTTTTTT. The complete variable domain, with remaining parts taken from reference TRBV30 and TRBJ2-2, reads SQTIHQWPATLVQPVGSPLSLECTVEGTSNPNLYWYRQAAGRGLQLLFYSVGIGQISSEVPQNLSASRPQDRQFILSSKKLLLSDSGFYLCAWSLEFLVTGELFFGEGSRLTVL.

The gene calls are TRBV4-2 and TRBJ2-5; TRBD1 or TRBD2 may be the D gene (5 bases each). Germline V gives CDR1 LGHNA, CDR2 YNFKEQ. The germline V and J ends were trimmed by 1 base and 5 bases, with 8 bases remaining between them. The CDR3 runs to 13 residues. The CDR3 loop reads CASSQGDLETQYF. DNA of the CDR3: TGTGCCAGCAGCCAAGGGGACCTTGAGACCCAGTACTTC.

The chain uses TRBV10-3 and TRBJ2-7; D may correspond to TRBD1 or TRBD2 (6 bases each). The germline CDR1 and CDR2 sequences are ENHRY and SYGVKD. Trimming pared 5 bases from V and 4 bases from J, leaving 24 bases between. The CDR3 is 17 amino acids. CDR3 in DNA: TGTGCCATCAGTCTTGGGCCGGGGGCCCCTACTACTTACGAGCAGTACTTC. This translates into CAISLGPGAPTTYEQYF.

The V gene is TRBV5-1, the J gene TRBJ1-6, with 11 bases aligning to TRBD1. Germline V gene sequence: CDR1 SGHRS, CDR2 YFSETQ. The CDR3 totals 15 residues. V lost 3 bases and J lost 11; bases outside the gene matches: 7. The CDR3 sequence: CASSSGTGGLAPLHF. The CDR3 nucleotides are TGCGCCAGCAGCTCCGGGACAGGGGGGTTGGCACCCCTCCACTTT.

This clone turned up a few times. The CDR3 nucleotides read TGTGCCTGGAGTCCTTGGGACCGGGACACTGAAGCTTTCTTT. As protein: CAWSPWDRDTEAFF. The chain carries TRBV30 and TRBJ1-1, with D perhaps matching TRBD1 (5 bases). V lost 2 bases and J lost 3, with 13 bases in between. In germline, CDR1 is GTSNPN, CDR2 SVGIG (reference sequence). This CDR3 contains 14 residues.

The rearrangement links TRBV10-3 to TRBJ2-7; perhaps D is TRBD1 or TRBD2 (5 bases each). V lost 4 bases and J lost 3, with 7 bases in between. The germline CDR1 and CDR2 sequences are ENHRY and SYGVKD. CDR3 length: 12 residues. The chain's CDR3 is CAISGGFYEQYF. CDR3 coding DNA: TGTGCCATCAGTGGGGGGTTCTACGAGCAGTACTTC.

This chain joins TRBV11-1 and TRBJ1-1; D unresolved. Trimming cost V 4 bases and J 4 bases, with 10 bases left between them. CDR3 length equals 13 residues. Germline-derived CDR1 and CDR2 are SGHAT and FQDESV (reference sequence). This chain's CDR3 is CASSSGLTTEAFF. For the CDR3, the DNA is TGTGCCAGCAGCTCCGGACTGACCACTGAAGCTTTCTTT.

This sequence joins TRBV5-1 and TRBJ2-3; 12 nucleotides agree with TRBD2. Germline CDR1 is SGHRS and CDR2 is YFSETQ. V was pared by 3 bases and J by 3 bases, with 5 bases of the junction left unmatched. The CDR3 spans 16 residues. The CDR3 sequence: CASSSQTSGRTDTQYF. CDR3 coding DNA: TGCGCCAGCAGCTCCCAAACTAGCGGGAGGACAGATACGCAGTATTTT.

V gene TRBV7-9 combines with J gene TRBJ1-2; 8 nucleotides align to TRBD1. Germline values: CDR1 SEHNR, CDR2 FQNEAQ (reference sequence). V dropped 5 bases and J dropped 8; count of bases not matched to a gene: 4. The CDR3 runs to 12 residues. The DNA for the CDR3 is TGTGCCAGCAGCACAGGGGACAGGGGCTACACCTTC. It yields the protein CASSTGDRGYTF.

This chain uses TRBV9 with TRBJ1-1, with a possible D match to TRBD1 (6 bases). Trimming took off 2 bases at V and 4 bases at J, with 9 bases between the two ends. The V gene's germline CDR1 is SGDLS and CDR2 YYNGEE. CDR3 size: 13 residues. The CDR3 nucleotides are TGTGCCAGCAGCGTGCAGGGGCGCACTGAAGCTTTCTTT. The encoded protein is CASSVQGRTEAFF. The variable domain in full, with the rest retrieved from reference TRBV9 and TRBJ1-1, is DSGVTQTPKHLITATGQRVTLRCSPRSGDLSVYWYQQSLDQGLQFLIQYYNGEERAKGNILERFSAQQFPDLHSELNLSSLELGDSALYFCASSVQGRTEAFFGQGTRLTVV.

The J gene is TRBJ1-1, the V gene TRBV27; D unresolved. Germline V gene lookup returns CDR1 MNHEY and CDR2 SMNVEV (reference sequence). Trimming shortened V by 3 bases and J by 0 bases, and 8 bases separated the two germline ends. The CDR3 is 14 residues long. This chain's CDR3 is CASSFSGMNTEAFF. In DNA, the CDR3 is TGTGCCAGCAGTTTTTCAGGAATGAACACTGAAGCTTTCTTT.

The V call is TRBV20-1, the J call TRBJ1-2, with D unresolved. Germline V gene sequence: CDR1 DFQATT, CDR2 SNEGSKA (reference sequence). The length of the CDR3 is 11 residues. With 3 bases removed from V and 8 bases from J, the gap between germline ends came to 10 bases. CDR3 bases: TGCAGTGCTAGCGTCCTTCGGGGCTACACCTTC. This gives the protein CSASVLRGYTF.

V usage is TRBV6-1 and J usage is TRBJ2-1, with D possibly matching TRBD2 (7 bases). V gave up 2 bases and J gave up 9 bases, with 17 bases separating them. The CDR3 covers 15 residues. The germline V gene has CDR1 MNHNS and CDR2 SASEGT. The CDR3 sequence is CASSEMGGLQVEQFF. The CDR3 DNA is TGTGCCAGCAGTGAAATGGGGGGGCTACAGGTTGAGCAGTTCTTC.

This chain uses TRBV21-1 with TRBJ1-5; TRBD1 is taken as the D call from the table, unchecked against the DNA. TRBV21-1 is a listed pseudogene. The CDR3 spans 18 residues. The CDR3 reads CASSKRRGQGASNQPQHF. CDR3 coding DNA: TGTGCCAGCAGCAAACGTCGGGGGCAGGGGGCTAGCAATCAGCCCCAGCATTTT.

The rearrangement links TRBV7-2 to TRBJ1-5; D is undetermined. Germline V gene data show CDR1 as SGHTA and CDR2 as FQGNSA. V lost 5 bases and J 0 bases, leaving 11 bases between the germline ends. The CDR3 covers 15 residues. Here the CDR3 DNA reads TGTGCCAGCAGCCTGGACGGCTATAGCAATCAGCCCCAGCATTTT. It encodes CASSLDGYSNQPQHF.

J is TRBJ2-5 and V is TRBV6-5; 12 bases align to TRBD2. The CDR3 covers 16 residues. Trimming removed 4 bases from V and 2 bases from J; junction bases left unmatched: 5. Germline CDR1 reads MNHEY; CDR2 reads SVGAGI. The CDR3 here is CASSFATSGGQETQYF. For the CDR3, the DNA is TGTGCCAGCAGTTTTGCGACTAGCGGGGGACAAGAGACCCAGTACTTC.

V and J are TRBV5-8 and TRBJ1-4, with 8 bases fitting TRBD1. The CDR3 is made up of 15 amino acids. CDR1 and CDR2 from the germline V gene are SGHTS and YDEGEE. V was clipped by 4 bases and J by 7 bases; unmatched bases: 9. The CDR3 nucleotides read TGTGCCAGCAGCCTGAGACAGGGGTTAAGTGAAAAACTGTTTTTT. It encodes CASSLRQGLSEKLFF. The complete variable domain, with remaining parts taken from reference TRBV5-8 and TRBJ1-4, reads EAGVTQSPTHLIKTRGQQATLRCSPISGHTSVYWYQQALGLGLQFLLWYDEGEERNRGNFPPRFSGRQFPNYSSELNVNALELEDSALYLCASSLRQGLSEKLFFGSGTQLSVL.